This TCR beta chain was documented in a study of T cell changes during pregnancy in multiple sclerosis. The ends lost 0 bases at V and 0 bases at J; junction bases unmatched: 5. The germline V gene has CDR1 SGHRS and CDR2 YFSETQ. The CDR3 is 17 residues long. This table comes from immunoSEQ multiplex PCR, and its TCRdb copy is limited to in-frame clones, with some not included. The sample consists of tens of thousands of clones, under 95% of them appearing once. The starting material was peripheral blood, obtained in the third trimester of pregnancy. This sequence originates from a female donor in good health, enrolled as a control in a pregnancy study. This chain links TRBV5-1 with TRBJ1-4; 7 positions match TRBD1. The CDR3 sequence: CASSLGPQGSTNEKLFF. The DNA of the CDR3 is TGCGCCAGCAGCTTGGGGCCACAGGGGTCAACTAATGAAAAACTGTTTTTT.